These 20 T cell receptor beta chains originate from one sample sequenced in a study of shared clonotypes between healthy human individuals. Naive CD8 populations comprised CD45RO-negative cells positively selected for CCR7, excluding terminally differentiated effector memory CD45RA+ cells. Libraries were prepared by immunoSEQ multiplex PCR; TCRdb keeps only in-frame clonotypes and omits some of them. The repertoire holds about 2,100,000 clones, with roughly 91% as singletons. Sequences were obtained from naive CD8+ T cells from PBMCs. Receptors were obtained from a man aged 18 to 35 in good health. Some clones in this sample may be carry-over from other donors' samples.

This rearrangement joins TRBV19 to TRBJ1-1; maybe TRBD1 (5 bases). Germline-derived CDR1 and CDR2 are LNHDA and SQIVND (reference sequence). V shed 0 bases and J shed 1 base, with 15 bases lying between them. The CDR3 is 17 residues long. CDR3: CASSIEVRGLRNTEAFF. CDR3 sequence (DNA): TGTGCCAGTAGTATAGAGGTTAGGGGACTTAGGAACACTGAAGCTTTCTTT.

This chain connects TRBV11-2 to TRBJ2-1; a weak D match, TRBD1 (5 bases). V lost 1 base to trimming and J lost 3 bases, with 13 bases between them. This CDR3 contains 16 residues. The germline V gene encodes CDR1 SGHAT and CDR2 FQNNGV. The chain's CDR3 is CASSLVSLGRYNEQFF. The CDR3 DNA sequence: TGTGCCAGCAGCTTAGTTTCCCTGGGGCGCTACAATGAGCAGTTCTTC.

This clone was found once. This CDR3 reads CASRPDGYEAFF. CDR3 nucleotides: TGCGCCAGCAGGCCCGACGGATATGAAGCTTTCTTT. The V and J genes are TRBV10-1 and TRBJ1-1; no definite D call. The CDR3 extends over 12 amino acids. Germline values: CDR1 WNHNN, CDR2 SYGVQD (reference sequence). V was pared by 6 bases and J by 7 bases, with 12 bases between.

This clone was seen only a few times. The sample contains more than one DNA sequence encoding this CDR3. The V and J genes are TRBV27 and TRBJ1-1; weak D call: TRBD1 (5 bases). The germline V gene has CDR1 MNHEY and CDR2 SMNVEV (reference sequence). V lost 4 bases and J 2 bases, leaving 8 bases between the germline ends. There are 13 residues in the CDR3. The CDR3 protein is CASSSQGNTEAFF. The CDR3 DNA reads TGTGCCAGCAGTTCTCAGGGAAACACTGAAGCTTTCTTT.

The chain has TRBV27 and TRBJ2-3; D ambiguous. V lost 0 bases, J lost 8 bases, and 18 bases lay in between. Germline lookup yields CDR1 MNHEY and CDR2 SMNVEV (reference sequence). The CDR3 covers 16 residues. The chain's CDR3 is CASSLSGISDQATQYF. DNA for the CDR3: TGTGCCAGCAGTTTATCGGGGATTAGTGACCAAGCTACGCAGTATTTT.

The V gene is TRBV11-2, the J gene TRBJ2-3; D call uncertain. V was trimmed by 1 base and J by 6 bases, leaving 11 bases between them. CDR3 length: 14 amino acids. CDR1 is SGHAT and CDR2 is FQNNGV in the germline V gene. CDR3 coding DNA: TGTGCCAGCAGCTTAGTGCCCAGCCTGGATACGCAGTATTTT. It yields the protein CASSLVPSLDTQYF.

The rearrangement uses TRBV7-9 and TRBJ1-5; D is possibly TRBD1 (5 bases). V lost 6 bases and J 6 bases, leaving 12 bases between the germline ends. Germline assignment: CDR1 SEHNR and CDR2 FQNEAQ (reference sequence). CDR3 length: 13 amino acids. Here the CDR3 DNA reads TGTGCCAGCAGAGGCGGGACTTTTCAGCCCCAGCATTTT. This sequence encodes CASRGGTFQPQHF. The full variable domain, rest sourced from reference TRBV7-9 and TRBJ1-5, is DTGVSQNPRHKITKRGQNVTFRCDPISEHNRLYWYRQTLGQGPEFLTYFQNEAQLEKSRLLSDRFSAERPKGSFSTLEIQRTEQGDSAMYLCASRGGTFQPQHFGDGTRLSIL.

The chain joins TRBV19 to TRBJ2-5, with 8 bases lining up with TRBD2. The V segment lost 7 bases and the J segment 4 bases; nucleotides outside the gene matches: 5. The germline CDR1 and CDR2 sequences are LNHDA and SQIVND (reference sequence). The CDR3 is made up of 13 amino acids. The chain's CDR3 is CASIDAGGETQYF. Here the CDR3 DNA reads TGTGCCAGTATCGACGCGGGGGGAGAGACCCAGTACTTC.

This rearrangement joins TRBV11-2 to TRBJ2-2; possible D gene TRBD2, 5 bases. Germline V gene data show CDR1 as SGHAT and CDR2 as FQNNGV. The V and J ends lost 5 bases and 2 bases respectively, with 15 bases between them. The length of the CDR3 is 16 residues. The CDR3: CASSLHPGRNTGELFF. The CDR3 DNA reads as TGTGCCAGCAGCCTCCATCCGGGAAGAAACACCGGGGAGCTGTTTTTT.

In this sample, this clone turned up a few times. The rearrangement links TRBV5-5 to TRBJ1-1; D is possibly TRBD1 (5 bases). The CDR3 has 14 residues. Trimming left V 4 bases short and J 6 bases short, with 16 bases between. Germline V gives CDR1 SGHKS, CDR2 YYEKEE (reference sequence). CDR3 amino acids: CASSDGTARAEAFF. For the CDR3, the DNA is TGTGCCAGCAGCGACGGGACCGCACGTGCTGAAGCTTTCTTT.

The CDR3 DNA reads as TGTGCCAGCAGCCCAAATACCGGGACAGGGGTCTATGGCTACACCTTC. Translation gives CASSPNTGTGVYGYTF. This chain links TRBV9 with TRBJ1-2; 10 nucleotides agree with TRBD1. The J segment lost 4 bases and the V segment lost 4 bases, leaving 10 bases of the junction unmatched. The germline gives CDR1 SGDLS, CDR2 YYNGEE. The CDR3 loop spans 16 amino acids.

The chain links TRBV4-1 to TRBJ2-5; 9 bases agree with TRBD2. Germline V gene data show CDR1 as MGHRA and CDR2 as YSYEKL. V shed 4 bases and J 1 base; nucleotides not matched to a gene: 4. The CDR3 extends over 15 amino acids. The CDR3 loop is CASSRRGLAQETQYF. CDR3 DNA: TGCGCCAGCAGCCGCCGGGGACTAGCCCAAGAGACCCAGTACTTC.

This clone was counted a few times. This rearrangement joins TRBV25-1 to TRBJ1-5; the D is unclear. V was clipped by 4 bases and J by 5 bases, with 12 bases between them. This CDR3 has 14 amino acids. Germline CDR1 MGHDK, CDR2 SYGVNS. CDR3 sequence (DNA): TGTGCCAGCAGTGGAACGGGCATTTATCAGCCCCAGCATTTT. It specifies CASSGTGIYQPQHF.

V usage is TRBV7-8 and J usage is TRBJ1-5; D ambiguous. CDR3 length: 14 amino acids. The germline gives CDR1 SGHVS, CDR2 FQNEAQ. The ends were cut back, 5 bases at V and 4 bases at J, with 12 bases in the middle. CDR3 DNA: TGTGCCAGCAGCCTTAGGTTGCAGAATCAGCCCCAGCATTTT. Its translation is CASSLRLQNQPQHF. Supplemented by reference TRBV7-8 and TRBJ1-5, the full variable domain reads GAGVSQSPRYKVAKRGQDVALRCDPISGHVSLFWYQQALGQGPEFLTYFQNEAQLDKSGLPSDRFFAERPEGSVSTLKIQRTQQEDSAVYLCASSLRLQNQPQHFGDGTRLSIL.

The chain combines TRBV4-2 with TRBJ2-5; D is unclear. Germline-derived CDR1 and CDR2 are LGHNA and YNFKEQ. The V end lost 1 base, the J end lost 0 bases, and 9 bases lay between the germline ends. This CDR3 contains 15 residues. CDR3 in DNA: TGTGCCAGCAGCCAAGTGGACGGAAACCAAGAGACCCAGTACTTC. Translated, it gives CASSQVDGNQETQYF.

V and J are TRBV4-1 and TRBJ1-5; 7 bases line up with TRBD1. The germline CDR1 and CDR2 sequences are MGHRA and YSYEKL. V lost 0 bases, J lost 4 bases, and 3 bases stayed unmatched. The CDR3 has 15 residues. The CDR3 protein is CASSQEGDSNQPQHF. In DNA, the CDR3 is TGCGCCAGCAGCCAAGAGGGGGACAGTAATCAGCCCCAGCATTTT.

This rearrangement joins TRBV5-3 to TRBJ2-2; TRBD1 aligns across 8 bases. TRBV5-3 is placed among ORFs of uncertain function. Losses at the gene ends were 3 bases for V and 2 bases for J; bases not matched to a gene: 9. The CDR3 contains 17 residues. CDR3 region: CARSSRTGQGNTGELFF. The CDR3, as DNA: TGTGCCAGAAGCTCCAGGACAGGACAGGGAAACACCGGGGAGCTGTTTTTT.

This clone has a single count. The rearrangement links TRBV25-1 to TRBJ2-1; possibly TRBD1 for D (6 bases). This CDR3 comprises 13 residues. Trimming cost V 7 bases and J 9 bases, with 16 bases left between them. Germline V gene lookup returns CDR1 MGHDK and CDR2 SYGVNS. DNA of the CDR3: TGTGCCAGCACCTCCCGGGACACAGGTGAGCAGTTCTTC. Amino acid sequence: CASTSRDTGEQFF. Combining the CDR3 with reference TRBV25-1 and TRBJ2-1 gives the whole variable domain EADIYQTPRYLVIGTGKKITLECSQTMGHDKMYWYQQDPGMELHLIHYSYGVNSTEKGDLSSESTVSRIRTEHFPLTLESARPSHTSQYLCASTSRDTGEQFFGPGTRLTVL.

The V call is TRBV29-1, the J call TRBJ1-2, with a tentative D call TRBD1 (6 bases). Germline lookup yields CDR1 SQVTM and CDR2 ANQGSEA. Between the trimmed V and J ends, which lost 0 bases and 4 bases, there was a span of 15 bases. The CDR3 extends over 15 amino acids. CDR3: CSVEDGDTHFYGYTF. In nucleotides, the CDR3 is TGCAGCGTTGAAGATGGGGACACTCATTTCTATGGCTACACCTTC.

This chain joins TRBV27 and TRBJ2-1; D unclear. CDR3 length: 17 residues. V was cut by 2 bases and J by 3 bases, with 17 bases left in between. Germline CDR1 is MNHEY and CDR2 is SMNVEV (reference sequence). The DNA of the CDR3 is TGTGCCAGCAGTTTAAACCCAAGTAACCTTTACTACAATGAGCAGTTCTTC. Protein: CASSLNPSNLYYNEQFF.